This entry describes one TCR beta chain. Its antigen is undetermined. The sample belongs to a study of response to subunit inactivated influenza vaccine. Study conclusions and caveats: The authors suggested that every seasonal influenza vaccination recruits few new T cells.

TCRdb recomputed calls from the RT-PCR reads with MiXCR, one row per CDR3 protein. The table records 450,000 to 500,000 distinct CDR3 sequences, around 9.9% of them present only once. V was shortened by 5 bases and J by 9 bases, with 23 bases between the two germline ends. Germline CDR1 and CDR2: GTSNPN and SVGIG (reference sequence). This CDR3 comprises 15 residues. This clonotype was obtained from a man aged 45-60 years who received an inactivated influenza vaccine. The sequencing here drew on PBMCs from blood, taken 45 days after vaccination. This chain connects TRBV30 to TRBJ2-1; tentatively, D is TRBD1 or TRBD2 (6 bases each). CDR3 coding DNA: TGTGCCTGGGAGGGGGGTCATGTCTTTCTAGGTGAGCAGTTCTTC. It translates to CAWEGGHVFLGEQFF.